This T cell receptor beta chain stems from a study of T-cell memory formation after mild COVID-19. Looking at the study overall: TCR clustering was largely donor specific. Broader study findings: The main location of contracting CD4+ clones was CM and EM, and that of contracting CD8+ clones was EMRA.

A 5'RACE reaction primed in the constant segment made cDNA libraries of TCR alpha and TCR beta, and these carried sample barcodes and UMIs. In TCRdb, the 5' RACE reads were re-called with MiXCR into one record per CDR3 protein. The sample contains approximately 100,000 distinct CDR3 sequences, over 10% of which appear only once. For this clonotype: Its antigen is undetermined.

The CDR3 consists of 15 residues. Trimming took off 3 bases at V and 6 bases at J, with 16 bases between the two ends. Germline CDR1 is KGHDR and CDR2 is SFDVKD. This TCR derives from an adult woman who had mild COVID-19 (a few samples of this study predate the infection). Cell type and time point are not known. The J gene is TRBJ1-2, the V gene TRBV24-1; D gene uncertain. Sequences were obtained from PBMCs or a T cell subset sorted from them (not recorded which). In nucleotides, the CDR3 is TGTGCCACCAGTGATCAGGCAAGGGCTCGACATGGCTACACCTTC. This translates into CATSDQARARHGYTF.